A single sample is the source of the 29 T cell receptor beta chains below, sequenced in a study of CD8 T cell repertoires and HIV-1 epitope variants. Some clones are missing from TCRdb's copy, which holds only in-frame ones; the method was immunoSEQ multiplex PCR. The table has thousands of clones, 50% to 70% seen once; the top ten hold approximately 40%. These receptors' targets are unknown. Material for sequencing was cultured CD8+ T cells derived from PBMCs. These receptors were taken from a male donor with HIV.

The gene calls are TRBV11-2 and TRBJ2-6; D is ambiguous. V was shortened by 2 bases and J by 4 bases, with 6 bases between the two germline ends. CDR1 is SGHAT and CDR2 is FQNNGV in the germline V gene. CDR3 size: 14 residues. CDR3: CASSLSPGANVLTF. The CDR3 DNA reads as TGTGCCAGCAGCTTAAGCCCAGGGGCCAACGTCCTGACTTTC.

The chain recombines TRBV5-6 with TRBJ2-1; 9 bases map to TRBD1. CDR3 length equals 16 residues. From germline, CDR1 is SGHDT and CDR2 YYEEEE. J gave up 1 base and V 1 base, and 3 bases lay outside the gene matches. The CDR3 sequence is CASSLTGQGSYNEQFF. The CDR3 bases are TGTGCCAGCAGCTTGACCGGACAGGGGTCCTACAATGAGCAGTTCTTC.

Only one count was recorded for this clone. The J gene is TRBJ2-7, the V gene TRBV11-2; D remains unclear. Deletions cut 5 bases from V and 2 bases from J, with 10 bases between. This CDR3 has 13 amino acids. CDR1 is SGHAT and CDR2 is FQNNGV in the germline V gene. In nucleotides, the CDR3 is TGTGCCAGCAGCAGATCACCTGCCTACGAGCAGTACTTC. Amino acids: CASSRSPAYEQYF.

The V and J genes are TRBV19 and TRBJ1-2; tentative D call: TRBD1 (6 bases). CDR1 and CDR2 (germline): LNHDA, SQIVND (reference sequence). The CDR3 loop spans 15 amino acids. With 7 bases removed from V and 3 bases from J, the gap between germline ends came to 18 bases. CDR3 bases: TGTGCCAGTACCGAAAAAACAGGGCTACACTATGGCTACACCTTC. Its translation is CASTEKTGLHYGYTF.

The rearrangement uses TRBV4-3 and TRBJ1-1, with 8 nucleotides matching TRBD1. This CDR3 contains 13 residues. Per the germline V gene, CDR1 is LGHNA and CDR2 is YSLEER. V shed 4 bases and J 8 bases; nucleotides not matched to a gene: 6. The CDR3 loop is CASSRLQGEEAFF. The CDR3, as DNA: TGCGCCAGCAGCCGTTTACAGGGGGAGGAAGCTTTCTTT.

The chain links TRBV7-8 to TRBJ1-1; a possible D gene is TRBD1 (5 bases). Trimming left V 2 bases short and J 1 base short, with 14 bases between. The germline CDR1 and CDR2 sequences are SGHVS and FQNEAQ. The CDR3 runs to 16 residues. The DNA for the CDR3 is TGTGCCAGCAGCTTAATAGCAGATGGACAGAACACTGAAGCTTTCTTT. It encodes CASSLIADGQNTEAFF.

The chain employs TRBV13 and TRBJ2-7; the D call may be TRBD1 or TRBD2 (5 bases each). The CDR3 has 14 residues. CDR1 is PRHDT and CDR2 is FYEKMQ in the germline V gene (reference sequence). Trimming took 0 bases from V and 4 from J, leaving 10 bases between them. CDR3 in amino acids: CASSLGGDTYEQYF. DNA of the CDR3: TGTGCCAGCAGCTTAGGGGGGGATACTTACGAGCAGTACTTC.

CDR3 sequence: CASSLSEEGYNEQFF. CDR3 DNA sequence: TGTGCCAGCAGTTTAAGCGAGGAGGGGTACAATGAGCAGTTCTTC. The chain uses TRBV27 and TRBJ2-1; D might be TRBD2 (6 bases). Between the trimmed V and J ends, which lost 2 bases and 4 bases, there was a span of 12 bases. The CDR3 length is 15 residues. The germline gives CDR1 MNHEY, CDR2 SMNVEV (reference sequence).

This clone was seen a few times. The CDR3 here is CASSLGGESQPQHF. The DNA for the CDR3 is TGTGCCAGCAGTTTAGGAGGGGAGTCTCAGCCCCAGCATTTT. This chain connects TRBV28 to TRBJ1-5; D possibly corresponds to TRBD1 (5 bases). The germline CDR1 and CDR2 sequences are MDHEN and SYDVKM. There are 14 residues in the CDR3. Deletions cut 2 bases from V and 6 bases from J, with 11 bases between. Drawing the rest from reference TRBV28 and TRBJ1-5, the complete variable domain is DVKVTQSSRYLVKRTGEKVFLECVQDMDHENMFWYRQDPGLGLRLIYFSYDVKMKEKGDIPEGYSVSREKKERFSLILESASTNQTSMYLCASSLGGESQPQHFGDGTRLSIL.

This clone is judged large. The chain combines TRBV7-3 with TRBJ1-5, with no clear D. The CDR3 runs 16 residues. Germline lookup yields CDR1 SGHTA and CDR2 FQGTGA. Trimming shortened V by 1 base and J by 2 bases, and 12 bases separated the two germline ends. This CDR3 reads CASSLNGGLRNQPQHF. The CDR3 DNA reads TGTGCCAGCAGCTTAAATGGAGGGTTGCGCAATCAGCCCCAGCATTTT.

This rearrangement joins TRBV5-5 to TRBJ1-5, with a possible D match to TRBD1 (6 bases). The CDR3 runs 14 residues. Trimming left V 3 bases short and J 1 base short, with 8 bases between. Per the germline V gene, CDR1 is SGHKS and CDR2 is YYEKEE (reference sequence). CDR3: CASSYGQSNQPQHF. CDR3 sequence (DNA): TGTGCCAGCAGCTATGGACAGAGCAATCAGCCCCAGCATTTT. Full variable domain (missing parts from reference TRBV5-5 and TRBJ1-5): DAGVTQSPTHLIKTRGQQVTLRCSPISGHKSVSWYQQVLGQGPQFIFQYYEKEERGRGNFPDRFSARQFPNYSSELNVNALLLGDSALYLCASSYGQSNQPQHFGDGTRLSIL.

The chain uses TRBV7-9 and TRBJ2-3; no definite D call. This CDR3 comprises 15 residues. Trimming left V 0 bases short and J 2 bases short, with 9 bases between. Per the germline V gene, CDR1 is SEHNR and CDR2 is FQNEAQ (reference sequence). The CDR3 DNA sequence: TGTGCCAGCAGCTTAGCTGTACTCCCCACAGATACGCAGTATTTT. Translated: CASSLAVLPTDTQYF.

This clone was detected a few times. V is TRBV13 and J is TRBJ1-2; possibly TRBD1 for D (6 bases). Germline lookup yields CDR1 PRHDT and CDR2 FYEKMQ (reference sequence). The V end lost 4 bases, the J end lost 6 bases, and 15 bases lay between the germline ends. There are 14 residues in the CDR3. The CDR3 DNA reads as TGTGCCAGCAGCTCAGCAACGACAGGCGATGGCTACACCTTC. Its translation is CASSSATTGDGYTF. Together with reference TRBV13 and TRBJ1-2, the CDR3 gives the full variable domain: AAGVIQSPRHLIKEKRETATLKCYPIPRHDTVYWYQQGPGQDPQFLISFYEKMQSDKGSIPDRFSAQQFSDYHSELNMSSLELGDSALYFCASSSATTGDGYTFGSGTRLTVV.

This clone was seen just once. The chain carries TRBV19 and TRBJ2-7; D is uncertain. V lost 5 bases and J lost 4, with 12 bases in between. The CDR3 spans 13 residues. Germline lookup yields CDR1 LNHDA and CDR2 SQIVND (reference sequence). CDR3 coding DNA: TGTGCCAGTAGTCCCCAGGTCTGGTACGAGCAGTACTTC. It specifies CASSPQVWYEQYF. Based on the CDR3 plus reference TRBV19 and TRBJ2-7, the full variable domain is DGGITQSPKYLFRKEGQNVTLSCEQNLNHDAMYWYRQDPGQGLRLIYYSQIVNDFQKGDIAEGYSVSREKKESFPLTVTSAQKNPTAFYLCASSPQVWYEQYFGPGTRLTVT.

The chain couples TRBV7-3 to TRBJ2-2, with 9 bases that match TRBD2. J gave up 6 bases and V 5 bases, and 1 base lay outside the gene matches. Germline CDR1 reads SGHTA; CDR2 reads FQGTGA. The CDR3 has 13 residues. This chain's CDR3 is CASSRTSAGELFF. The CDR3, as DNA: TGTGCCAGCAGCCGGACTAGCGCCGGGGAGCTGTTTTTT.

This chain links TRBV9 with TRBJ1-3, with TRBD1 identical over 7 bases. The CDR3 consists of 16 residues. Trimming removed 0 bases from V and 0 bases from J; junction bases left unmatched: 3. The V gene's germline CDR1 is SGDLS and CDR2 YYNGEE. The CDR3 is CASSVGQGISGNTIYF. The CDR3 nucleotides read TGTGCCAGCAGCGTAGGACAGGGAATCTCTGGAAACACCATATATTTT.

This clone was observed a single time. V gene TRBV5-1 combines with J gene TRBJ2-3; tentatively, D is TRBD1 or TRBD2 (5 bases each). V lost 4 bases to trimming and J lost 3 bases, with 18 bases between them. Germline CDR1 reads SGHRS; CDR2 reads YFSETQ. The CDR3 is 16 amino acids. Here the CDR3 reads CASSPGGSRSTDTQYF. Written as DNA, the CDR3 is TGCGCCAGCAGCCCTGGGGGATCCCGGAGTACAGATACGCAGTATTTT.

This chain joins TRBV7-6 and TRBJ2-2, with no clear D. Germline V gene sequence: CDR1 SGHVS, CDR2 FNYEAQ. The CDR3 length is 15 residues. Between the trimmed V and J ends, which lost 3 bases and 7 bases, there was a span of 15 bases. CDR3 protein: CASSFYSFENGELFF. The CDR3 DNA follows: TGTGCCAGCAGCTTCTACTCATTTGAGAACGGGGAGCTGTTTTTT. The full variable domain, rest sourced from reference TRBV7-6 and TRBJ2-2, is GAGVSQSPRYKVTKRGQDVALRCDPISGHVSLYWYRQALGQGPEFLTYFNYEAQQDKSGLPNDRFSAERPEGSISTLTIQRTEQRDSAMYRCASSFYSFENGELFFGEGSRLTVL.

This chain links TRBV7-9 with TRBJ2-1; TRBD2 agrees at 13 bases. The length of the CDR3 is 15 residues. The germline CDR1 and CDR2 sequences are SEHNR and FQNEAQ (reference sequence). The V segment lost 5 bases and the J segment 5 bases; nucleotides outside the gene matches: 3. This chain's CDR3 is CASSPTSGRDNEQFF. The DNA for the CDR3 is TGTGCCAGCAGCCCAACTAGCGGGAGGGACAATGAGCAGTTCTTC.

The chain combines TRBV4-2 with TRBJ2-7, with 7 bases that match TRBD2. V lost 1 base, J lost 6 bases, and 0 bases stayed unmatched. This CDR3 contains 12 residues. The germline CDR1 and CDR2 sequences are LGHNA and YNFKEQ. The CDR3 is CASSQAGGEQYF. DNA for the CDR3: TGTGCCAGCAGCCAAGCGGGGGGCGAGCAGTACTTC.

In this sample, this clone turned up once. This chain links TRBV6-1 with TRBJ2-1, with TRBD1 matching 8 bases. This CDR3 has 12 amino acids. V was pared by 4 bases and J by 9 bases, with 2 bases of the junction left unmatched. Germline CDR1 MNHNS, CDR2 SASEGT. CDR3 DNA: TGTGCCAGCAGTGCGACAGGGGTTGAGCAGTTCTTC. The encoded protein is CASSATGVEQFF.

The chain joins TRBV25-1 to TRBJ2-5, with 9 bases aligning to TRBD1. The closer fit of TRBJ2-7 to the DNA end suggests the J call may be wrong. The CDR3 is made up of 15 amino acids. CDR1 and CDR2 (germline): MGHDK, SYGVNS. In nucleotides, the CDR3 is TGTGCCAGCAGTCCGCCAGACAGGGGGGTTGGCGAGCAGTACTTC. Its translation: CASSPPDRGVGEQYF.

The CDR3 DNA is TGTGCCAGCAGTTTACTGGGACAGGGTTTCGAGCAGTACTTC. This sequence encodes CASSLLGQGFEQYF. The genes are TRBV27 and TRBJ2-7; 9 bases align to TRBD1. This CDR3 spans 14 amino acids. V trimming: 2 bases; J trimming: 6 bases; junction bases outside the gene matches: 5. Germline V lookup: CDR1 MNHEY, CDR2 SMNVEV (reference sequence).

The sample holds a few counts of this clone. V usage is TRBV18 and J usage is TRBJ2-7, with 8 bases aligning to TRBD1. V lost 4 bases to trimming and J lost 6 bases; unmatched junction nucleotides: 8. Germline V gene data show CDR1 as KGHSH and CDR2 as LQKENI. The CDR3 length is 14 residues. The CDR3 here is CASSRLQGEAEQYF. For the CDR3, the DNA is TGTGCCAGCTCACGATTACAGGGGGAGGCCGAGCAGTACTTC.

This sequence joins TRBV6-6 and TRBJ2-2; D remains ambiguous. Germline values: CDR1 MNHNY, CDR2 SVGAGI (reference sequence). V lost 5 bases and J lost 7, with 17 bases in between. CDR3 size: 15 residues. In nucleotides, the CDR3 is TGTGCCAGCAGTCCCCCTGCGCGAGAAGGCGGGGAGCTGTTTTTT. Translating gives CASSPPAREGGELFF.

The chain combines TRBV9 with TRBJ2-5, with 11 bases identical to TRBD2. CDR3 length: 15 residues. In germline, CDR1 is SGDLS, CDR2 YYNGEE. V was clipped by 4 bases and J by 0 bases; unmatched bases: 2. The CDR3, as DNA: TGTGCCAGCAGCCTAGCGGGGGGAGACCAAGAGACCCAGTACTTC. The encoded protein is CASSLAGGDQETQYF.

The genes are TRBV28 and TRBJ1-1, with a tentative D call TRBD1 (6 bases). The CDR3 covers 15 residues. Trimming cost V 3 bases and J 3 bases, with 14 bases left between them. Germline CDR1 is MDHEN and CDR2 is SYDVKM. The CDR3 DNA is TGTGCCAGCAGTTTTCAGGGGCAGAAGGACACTGAAGCTTTCTTT. Translated: CASSFQGQKDTEAFF. Full variable domain (rest looked up from reference TRBV28 and TRBJ1-1): DVKVTQSSRYLVKRTGEKVFLECVQDMDHENMFWYRQDPGLGLRLIYFSYDVKMKEKGDIPEGYSVSREKKERFSLILESASTNQTSMYLCASSFQGQKDTEAFFGQGTRLTVV.

V gene TRBV28 combines with J gene TRBJ2-5; the match to TRBD1 covers 8 bases. Germline values: CDR1 MDHEN, CDR2 SYDVKM. With V trimmed by 6 bases and J by 5 bases, 17 bases remained unmatched. The CDR3 is 17 residues long. The CDR3 DNA follows: TGTGCCAGCAGCTCGGCCCTCGGACAGGGTCGATCGGAGACCCAGTACTTC. Translation gives CASSSALGQGRSETQYF.

This CDR3 reads CASSLDRGGDQPQHF. The DNA of the CDR3 is TGTGCCAGCTCACTTGACAGGGGAGGAGATCAGCCCCAGCATTTT. The chain couples TRBV18 to TRBJ1-5; 8 bases are a match to TRBD1. CDR1 and CDR2 (germline): KGHSH, LQKENI. The CDR3 length is 15 residues. J lost 5 bases, V lost 4 bases, and 7 bases had no gene match.